Below are 4 T cell receptor beta chains sequenced from a single sample in a study of shared clonotypes between healthy human individuals (dated by TCRdb to between 2020 and 2021). For the CD8 naive samples, CD45RO-negative cells were positively selected for CCR7, yielding a CD45RA+CCR7+ population from which TemRA cells were excluded. The library was made by the immunoSEQ multiplex PCR assay. The table comes from immuneACCESS by way of TCRdb, which keeps in-frame sequences with V and J called. Part of the clones is missing from these tables; in studies checked, under half for an unresolved V gene and the rest for unknown reasons. The sample includes some 2 million clones, with approximately 94% observed a single time. The ten largest clonotypes hold 1% to 1.5% of the sample. Sequencing used naive CD8+ T cells sorted from blood. According to the study, the label for this sample's cell subset or site signals: CD45RA+CCR7+. The receptors here all came from a man aged 18 to 30 in good health.

The chain uses TRBV13 and TRBJ2-1; D gene uncertain. The length of the CDR3 is 13 residues. Per germline, CDR1 PRHDT and CDR2 FYEKMQ (reference sequence). The germline V and J ends were trimmed by 5 bases and 5 bases, with 10 bases remaining between them. CDR3 DNA sequence: TGTGCCAGCAGCCCAGGCACCGACAATGAGCAGTTCTTC. Its protein product is CASSPGTDNEQFF.

The chain is built from TRBV9 and TRBJ2-7; 9 positions agree with TRBD2. Germline assignment: CDR1 SGDLS and CDR2 YYNGEE. The CDR3 runs 16 residues. The trim removed 4 bases at V and 0 bases at J, leaving 8 bases unmatched. The CDR3 DNA reads TGTGCCAGCAGCCCAACTAGCGGGCCTAGCTCCTACGAGCAGTACTTC. Its translation: CASSPTSGPSSYEQYF.

This clone showed up just once. A junction boundary mismatches the germline segment, possibly from a read error. This sequence joins TRBV4-1 and TRBJ2-1; D is possibly TRBD1 or TRBD2 (5 bases each). The V gene's germline CDR1 is MGHRA and CDR2 YSYEKL. The CDR3 consists of 15 residues. In nucleotides, the CDR3 is TGCGCCAGCAGCTACGGGGCTAGCTCCCACAATGAGCAGTTCTTC. Residues: CASSYGASSHNEQFF.

This chain joins TRBV27 and TRBJ1-1; perhaps TRBD1 as D (6 bases). V was cut by 5 bases and J by 1 base, with 8 bases left in between. The CDR3 is 13 residues long. Germline loops: CDR1 MNHEY, CDR2 SMNVEV (reference sequence). The DNA for the CDR3 is TGTGCCAGCAGTGTGGGACAGAACACTGAAGCTTTCTTT. Translation gives CASSVGQNTEAFF.